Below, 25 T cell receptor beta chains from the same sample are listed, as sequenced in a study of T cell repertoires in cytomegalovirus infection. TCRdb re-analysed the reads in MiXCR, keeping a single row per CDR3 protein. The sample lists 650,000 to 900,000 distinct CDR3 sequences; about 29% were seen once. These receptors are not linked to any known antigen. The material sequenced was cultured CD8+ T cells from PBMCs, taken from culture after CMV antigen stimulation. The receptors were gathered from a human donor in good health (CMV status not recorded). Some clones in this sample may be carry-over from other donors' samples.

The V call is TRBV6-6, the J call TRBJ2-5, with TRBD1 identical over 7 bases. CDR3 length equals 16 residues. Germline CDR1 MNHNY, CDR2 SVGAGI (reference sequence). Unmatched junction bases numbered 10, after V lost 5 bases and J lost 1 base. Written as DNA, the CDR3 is TGTGCCAGCAGTAAGCTTACAGGGGATTTCCAAGAGACCCAGTACTTC. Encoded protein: CASSKLTGDFQETQYF.

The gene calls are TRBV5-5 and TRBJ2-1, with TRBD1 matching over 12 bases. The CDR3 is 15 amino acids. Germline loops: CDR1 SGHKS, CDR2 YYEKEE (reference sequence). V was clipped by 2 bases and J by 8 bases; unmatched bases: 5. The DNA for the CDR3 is TGTGCCAGCAGCTTTAGGGACAGGGGGCTCGATGAGCAGTTCTTC. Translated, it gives CASSFRDRGLDEQFF.

The CDR3 region is CASSTGLKSAFF. CDR3 coding DNA: TGTGCCAGCAGTACAGGGCTAAAGAGTGCTTTCTTT. The gene calls are TRBV27 and TRBJ1-1; D is perhaps TRBD1 (6 bases). Trimming shortened V by 5 bases and J by 11 bases, and 15 bases separated the two germline ends. The germline gives CDR1 MNHEY, CDR2 SMNVEV (reference sequence). The CDR3 spans 12 residues.

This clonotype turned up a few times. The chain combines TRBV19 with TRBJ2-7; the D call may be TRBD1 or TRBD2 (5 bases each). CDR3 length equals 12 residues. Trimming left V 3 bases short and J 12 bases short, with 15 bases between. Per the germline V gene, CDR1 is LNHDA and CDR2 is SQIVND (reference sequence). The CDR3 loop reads CASSIGGGHLYV. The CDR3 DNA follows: TGTGCCAGTAGTATTGGAGGAGGACACTTGTACGTC.

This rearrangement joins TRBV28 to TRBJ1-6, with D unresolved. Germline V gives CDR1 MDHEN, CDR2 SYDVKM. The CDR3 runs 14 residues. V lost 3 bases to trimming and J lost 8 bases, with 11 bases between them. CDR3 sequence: CASSLKGSYSPLHF. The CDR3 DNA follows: TGTGCCAGCAGTTTGAAGGGTTCCTATTCACCCCTCCACTTT.

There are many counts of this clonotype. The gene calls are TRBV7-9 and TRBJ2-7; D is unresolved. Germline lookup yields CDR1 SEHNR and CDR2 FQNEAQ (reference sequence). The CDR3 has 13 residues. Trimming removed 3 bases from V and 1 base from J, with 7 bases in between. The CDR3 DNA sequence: TGTGCCAGCAGCTTGGGTGATTCCTACGAGCAGTACGTC. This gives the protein CASSLGDSYEQYV.

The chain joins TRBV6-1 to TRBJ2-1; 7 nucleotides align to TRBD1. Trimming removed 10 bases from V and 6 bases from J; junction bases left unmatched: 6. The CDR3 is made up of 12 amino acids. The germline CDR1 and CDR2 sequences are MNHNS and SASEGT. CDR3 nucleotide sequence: TGTGCCACCGGGGACAGCGGCAATGAGCAGTTCTTC. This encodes CATGDSGNEQFF.

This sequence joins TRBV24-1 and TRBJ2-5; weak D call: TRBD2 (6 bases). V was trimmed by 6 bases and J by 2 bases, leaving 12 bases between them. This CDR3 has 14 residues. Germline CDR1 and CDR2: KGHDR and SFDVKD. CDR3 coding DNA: TGTGCCACCAGTCCTGGGGCGGGACAAGAGACCCAGTACTTC. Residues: CATSPGAGQETQYF.

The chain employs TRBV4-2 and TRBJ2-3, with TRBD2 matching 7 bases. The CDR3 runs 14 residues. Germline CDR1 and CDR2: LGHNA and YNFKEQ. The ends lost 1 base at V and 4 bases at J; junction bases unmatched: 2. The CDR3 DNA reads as TGTGCCAGCAGCCAAGGTACTAGCGCAGATACGCAGTATTTT. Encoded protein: CASSQGTSADTQYF.

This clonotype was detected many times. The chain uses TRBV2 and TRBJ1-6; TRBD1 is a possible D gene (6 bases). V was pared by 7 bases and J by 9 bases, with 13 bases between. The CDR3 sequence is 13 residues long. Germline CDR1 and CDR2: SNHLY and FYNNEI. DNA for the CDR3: TGTGCCAGCAAGGGGGGGGAGGGTTCACCCCTCCACTTT. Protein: CASKGGEGSPLHF.

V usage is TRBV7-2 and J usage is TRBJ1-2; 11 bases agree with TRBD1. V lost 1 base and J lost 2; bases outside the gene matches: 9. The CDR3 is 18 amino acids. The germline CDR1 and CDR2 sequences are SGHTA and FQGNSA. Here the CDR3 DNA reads TGTGCCAGCAGCTTAGAAATATGGGACAGGGGGAGCAACTATGGCTACACCTTC. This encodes CASSLEIWDRGSNYGYTF.

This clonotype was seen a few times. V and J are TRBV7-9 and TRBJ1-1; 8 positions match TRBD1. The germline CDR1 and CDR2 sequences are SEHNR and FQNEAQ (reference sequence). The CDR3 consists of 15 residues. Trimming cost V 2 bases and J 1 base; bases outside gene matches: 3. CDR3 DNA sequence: TGTGCCAGCAGCTTACGGGACAGGAAGAACACTGAAGCTTTCTTT. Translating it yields CASSLRDRKNTEAFF.

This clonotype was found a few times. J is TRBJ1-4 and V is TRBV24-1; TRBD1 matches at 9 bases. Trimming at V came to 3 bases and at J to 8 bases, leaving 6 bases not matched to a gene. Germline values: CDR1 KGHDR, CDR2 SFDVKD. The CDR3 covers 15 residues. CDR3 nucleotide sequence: TGTGCCACCAGTGATCGCCGGGACAGGGAGGAAAAACTGTTTTTT. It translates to CATSDRRDREEKLFF.

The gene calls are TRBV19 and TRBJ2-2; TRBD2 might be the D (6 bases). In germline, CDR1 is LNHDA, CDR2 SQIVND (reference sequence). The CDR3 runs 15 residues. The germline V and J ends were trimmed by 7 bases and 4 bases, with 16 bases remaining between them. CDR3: CASTSVDRVTGELFF. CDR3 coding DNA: TGTGCCAGTACTAGCGTGGACCGGGTCACCGGGGAGCTGTTTTTT.

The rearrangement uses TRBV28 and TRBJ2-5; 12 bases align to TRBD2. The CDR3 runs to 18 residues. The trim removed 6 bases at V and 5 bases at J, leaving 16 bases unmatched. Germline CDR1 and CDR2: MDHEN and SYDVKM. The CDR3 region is CASSPDLAGGPRGETQYF. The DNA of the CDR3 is TGTGCCAGCAGCCCTGATCTAGCGGGGGGGCCTCGGGGGGAGACCCAGTACTTC.

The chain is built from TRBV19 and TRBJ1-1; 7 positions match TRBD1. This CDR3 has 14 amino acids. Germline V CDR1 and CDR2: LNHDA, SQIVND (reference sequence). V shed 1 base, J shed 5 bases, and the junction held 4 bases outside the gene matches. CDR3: CASSIATGLTEAFF. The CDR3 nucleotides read TGTGCCAGTAGTATAGCGACAGGGTTAACTGAAGCTTTCTTT.

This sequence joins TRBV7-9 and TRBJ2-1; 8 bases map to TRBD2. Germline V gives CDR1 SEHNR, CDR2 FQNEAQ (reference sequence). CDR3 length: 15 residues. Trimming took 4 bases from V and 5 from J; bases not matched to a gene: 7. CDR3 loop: CASSWFSGVNNEQFF. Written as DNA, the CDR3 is TGTGCCAGCAGCTGGTTTAGCGGGGTTAACAATGAGCAGTTCTTC. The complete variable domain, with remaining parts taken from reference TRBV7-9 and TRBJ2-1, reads DTGVSQNPRHKITKRGQNVTFRCDPISEHNRLYWYRQTLGQGPEFLTYFQNEAQLEKSRLLSDRFSAERPKGSFSTLEIQRTEQGDSAMYLCASSWFSGVNNEQFFGPGTRLTVL.

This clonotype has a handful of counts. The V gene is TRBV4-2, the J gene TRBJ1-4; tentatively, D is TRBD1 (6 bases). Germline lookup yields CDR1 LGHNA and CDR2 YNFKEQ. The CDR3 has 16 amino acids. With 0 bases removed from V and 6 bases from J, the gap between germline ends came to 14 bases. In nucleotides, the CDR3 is TGTGCCAGCAGCCAAGATTTGGGGAAGGGGGATGAAAAACTGTTTTTT. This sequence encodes CASSQDLGKGDEKLFF.

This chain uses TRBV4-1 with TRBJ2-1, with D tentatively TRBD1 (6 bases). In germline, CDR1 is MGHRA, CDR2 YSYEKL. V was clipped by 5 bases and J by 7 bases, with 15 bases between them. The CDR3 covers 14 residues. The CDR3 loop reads CASSFSTGSNEQFF. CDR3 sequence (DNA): TGCGCCAGCAGCTTCTCGACAGGTAGTAATGAGCAGTTCTTC.

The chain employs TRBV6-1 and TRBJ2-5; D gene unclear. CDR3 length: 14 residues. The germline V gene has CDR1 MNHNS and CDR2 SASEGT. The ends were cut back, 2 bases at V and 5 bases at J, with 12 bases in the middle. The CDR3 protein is CASSESDPLETQYF. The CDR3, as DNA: TGTGCCAGCAGTGAATCTGACCCCCTGGAGACCCAGTACTTC.

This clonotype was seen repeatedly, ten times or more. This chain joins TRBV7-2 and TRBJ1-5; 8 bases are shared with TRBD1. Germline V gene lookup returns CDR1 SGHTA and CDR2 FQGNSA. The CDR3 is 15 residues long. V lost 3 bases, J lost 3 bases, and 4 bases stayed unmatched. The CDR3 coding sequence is TGTGCCAGCAGCTTGGAGGACAGGGACAATCAGCCCCAGCATTTT. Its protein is CASSLEDRDNQPQHF.

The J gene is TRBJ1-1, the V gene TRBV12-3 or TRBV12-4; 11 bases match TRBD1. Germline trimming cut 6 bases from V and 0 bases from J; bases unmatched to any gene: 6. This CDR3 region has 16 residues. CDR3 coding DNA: TGTGCCAGCAGAACGTGGGACAGGGGGGTGAACACTGAAGCTTTCTTT. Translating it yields CASRTWDRGVNTEAFF.

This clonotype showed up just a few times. This CDR3 reads CASSPTGRGNQPQHF. For the CDR3, the DNA is TGTGCCAGCAGCCCAACAGGGAGGGGCAATCAGCCCCAGCATTTT. The rearrangement links TRBV7-9 to TRBJ1-5; D might be TRBD1 (6 bases). The CDR3 contains 15 residues. V lost 5 bases to trimming and J lost 2 bases, with 13 bases between them. The germline CDR1 and CDR2 sequences are SEHNR and FQNEAQ (reference sequence).

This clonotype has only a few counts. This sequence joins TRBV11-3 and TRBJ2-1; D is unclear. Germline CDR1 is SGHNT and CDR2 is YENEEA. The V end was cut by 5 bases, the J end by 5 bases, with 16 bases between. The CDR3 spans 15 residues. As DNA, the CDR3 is TGTGCCAGCAGCCCTCGGGTCACGTCCCACAATGAGCAGTTCTTC. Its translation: CASSPRVTSHNEQFF.

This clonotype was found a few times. The CDR3 reads CASSPASTGRGIHPQPHEQFF. The CDR3 DNA is TGTGCCAGCAGCCCCGCCTCTACCGGGAGAGGGATACACCCCCAACCCCATGAGCAGTTCTTC. The chain joins TRBV7-3 to TRBJ2-1; possibly TRBD2 for D (6 bases). V was shortened by 5 bases and J by 8 bases, with 37 bases between the two germline ends. This CDR3 contains 21 residues. Germline CDR1 and CDR2: SGHTA and FQGTGA.